The T cell receptor (beta chain) under discussion was sequenced for a study of cytomegalovirus exposure and HLA in healthy donors. Study-wide background: The 650 to 850 first-cohort repertoires and the 110 or so validation repertoires shared the same platform, a later analysis reported.

As regards this clone: Its target is unknown.

The data were produced by immunoSEQ multiplex PCR, yet TCRdb's version contains in-frame clones alone and is incomplete. The sample consists of 45,000 to 65,000 clones, roughly nine tenths of them appearing once. Broader study findings: The classifier reportedly diagnosed cytomegalovirus status with high sensitivity and specificity. Most TCRs appeared rarely, but some public TCRs recurred in many donors.

This CDR3 is built from 16 residues. Trimming at V came to 4 bases and at J to 1 base, leaving 3 bases not matched to a gene. Germline V gene lookup returns CDR1 MNHEY and CDR2 SMNVEV (reference sequence). The TCR originated in a woman younger than 30 in good health and CMV-seronegative. The sequencing sample was made of PBMCs. The V call is TRBV27, the J call TRBJ2-1; 11 bases line up with TRBD2. The CDR3 sequence: CASSSTSGGSYNEQFF. In DNA form, the CDR3 reads TGTGCCAGCAGTTCAACTAGCGGGGGATCCTACAATGAGCAGTTCTTC.